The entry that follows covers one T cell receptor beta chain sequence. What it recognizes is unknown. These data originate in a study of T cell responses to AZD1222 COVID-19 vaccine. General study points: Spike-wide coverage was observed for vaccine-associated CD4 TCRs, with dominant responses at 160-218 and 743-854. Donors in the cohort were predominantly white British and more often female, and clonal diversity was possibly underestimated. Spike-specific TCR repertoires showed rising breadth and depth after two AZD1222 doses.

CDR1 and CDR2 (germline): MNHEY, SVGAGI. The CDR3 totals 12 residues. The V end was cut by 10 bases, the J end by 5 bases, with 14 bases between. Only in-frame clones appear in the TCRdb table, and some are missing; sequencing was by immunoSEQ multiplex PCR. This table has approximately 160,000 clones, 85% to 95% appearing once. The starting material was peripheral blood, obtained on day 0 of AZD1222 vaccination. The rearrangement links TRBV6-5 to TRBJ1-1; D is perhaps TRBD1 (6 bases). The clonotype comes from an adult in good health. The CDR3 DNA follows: TGTGCCACGCAGGGGAGTGGAACTGAAGCTTTCTTT. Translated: CATQGSGTEAFF.